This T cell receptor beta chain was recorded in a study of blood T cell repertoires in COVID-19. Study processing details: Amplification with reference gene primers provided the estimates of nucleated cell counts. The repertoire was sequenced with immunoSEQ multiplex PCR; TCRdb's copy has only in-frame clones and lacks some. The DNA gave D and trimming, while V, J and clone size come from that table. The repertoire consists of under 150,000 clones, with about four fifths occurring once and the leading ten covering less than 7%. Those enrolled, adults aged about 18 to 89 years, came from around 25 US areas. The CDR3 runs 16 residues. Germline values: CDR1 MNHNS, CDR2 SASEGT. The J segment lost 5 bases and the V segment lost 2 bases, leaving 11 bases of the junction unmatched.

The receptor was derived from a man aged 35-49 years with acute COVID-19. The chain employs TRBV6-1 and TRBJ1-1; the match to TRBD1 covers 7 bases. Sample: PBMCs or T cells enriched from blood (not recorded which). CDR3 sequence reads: CASSEIGGRGNTEAFF. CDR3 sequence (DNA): TGTGCCAGCAGTGAAATAGGGGGCAGGGGGAATACTGAAGCTTTCTTT.